Described below is a single T cell receptor beta chain sequence and its context. This record comes from a study of T cells expressing NK-cell markers. After re-calling the 5' RACE reads, TCRdb lists one entry per CDR3 protein, DNA absent. The sample's table shows 550,000 or so distinct CDR3 sequences. This CDR3 is built from 14 residues. The germline V gene has CDR1 LGHDT and CDR2 YNNKEL (reference sequence). The sample taken for sequencing was blood T cells: a sorted CD56 or NKG2C T cell subset, CD4+ or CD8+ T cells, or bulk PBMC T cells (not recorded which). This receptor was obtained from a man between 18 and 35 years old in good health. The J gene is TRBJ1-4, the V gene TRBV3-1. This CDR3 reads CASRSTATNEKLFF.